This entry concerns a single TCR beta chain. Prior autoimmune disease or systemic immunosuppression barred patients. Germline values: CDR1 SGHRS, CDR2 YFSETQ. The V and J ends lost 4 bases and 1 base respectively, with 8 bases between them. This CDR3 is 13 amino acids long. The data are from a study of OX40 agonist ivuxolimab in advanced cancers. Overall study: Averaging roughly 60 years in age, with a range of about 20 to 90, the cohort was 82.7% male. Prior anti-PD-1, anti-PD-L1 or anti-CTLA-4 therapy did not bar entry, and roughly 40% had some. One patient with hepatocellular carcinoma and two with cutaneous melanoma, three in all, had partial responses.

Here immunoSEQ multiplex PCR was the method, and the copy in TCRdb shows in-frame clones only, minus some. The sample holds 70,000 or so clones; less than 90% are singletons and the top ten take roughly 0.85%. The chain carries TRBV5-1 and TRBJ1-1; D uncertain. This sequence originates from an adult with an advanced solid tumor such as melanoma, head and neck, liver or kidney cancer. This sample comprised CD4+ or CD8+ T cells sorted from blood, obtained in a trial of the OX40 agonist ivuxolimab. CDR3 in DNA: TGCGCCAGCAGCCAAGGTACGAACACTGAAGCTTTCTTT. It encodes CASSQGTNTEAFF.